This T cell receptor (beta chain) was sequenced in a study of metastatic and nonmetastatic thyroid tumors. The wider study: Repertoires were compared across blood and tumor or nodule tissue from malignant and benign thyroid patients.

TCRdb re-called the PCR reads with MiXCR. Here the sample spans about 14,000 clones, roughly 4% being singletons. In its sample, this clone was seen a few times. Thyroid surgery took place with no prior treatment in any patient. Germline V gene data show CDR1 as SGHRS and CDR2 as YFSETQ. V gave up 4 bases and J gave up 6 bases; unmatched junction bases: 5. This CDR3 spans 14 amino acids. The sequenced material came from tumor tissue. This clonotype was obtained from a female donor with papillary thyroid cancer or a benign thyroid nodule (not recorded which). Some clones in this sample may be carry-over from other donors' samples. The chain employs TRBV5-1 and TRBJ2-3, with 10 positions matching TRBD1. CDR3 nucleotides: TGCGCCAGCAGCCGACAGGGGGCGTCGGATACGCAGTATTTT. This codes for CASSRQGASDTQYF.